These T cell receptor beta chains were read from a single sample in a study of blood T cell repertoires in COVID-19. TCRdb's copy holds only in-frame clones and misses some; the assay was immunoSEQ multiplex PCR. The data show 200,000 or so clones, with 85% to 90% seen just once and roughly 4.1% held by the top ten. Material for sequencing was peripheral blood. The source of these receptors is a man aged 45 to 65 with acute or convalescent COVID-19. CDR3s include the opening cysteine and the closing phenylalanine or tryptophan. A D gene is named only where the DNA matches it firmly. Clone size, where shown, is once, few, many, or a class for clones that have expanded.

j_call clone_size d_call v_call cdr3_length cdr3_aa cdr3_nt
TRBJ2-5 - TRBD2 TRBV18 14 CASSPESGEETQYF TGTGCCAGCTCACCCGAGAGCGGGGAAGAGACCCAGTACTTC
TRBJ2-7 once TRBD1 TRBV18 15 CASSHTTGKIYEQYF TGTGCCAGCTCACACACGACAGGGAAAATCTACGAGCAGTACTTC
TRBJ2-1 - - TRBV5-3 17 CARSLAACWPKSGEQFF TGTGCCAGAAGCTTGGCAGCGTGTTGGCCTAAGTCGGGTGAGCAGTTCTTC
TRBJ1-1 - - TRBV19 13 CASSTGSRTEAFF TGTGCCAGTAGTACGGGGAGCAGGACTGAAGCTTTCTTT
TRBJ2-4 - - TRBV11-2 15 CASSLVRRLVYIQYF TGTGCCAGCAGCTTAGTCCGCCGACTAGTTTACATTCAGTACTTC
TRBJ1-2 once TRBD1 TRBV12-3/TRBV12-4 13 CASRLTGDYGYTF TGTGCCAGCAGGTTGACAGGGGACTATGGCTACACCTTC
TRBJ1-5 - - TRBV30 13 CAWSMRSNQPQHF TGTGCCTGGAGTATGAGAAGCAATCAGCCCCAGCATTTT
TRBJ1-1 - TRBD1 TRBV6-2/TRBV6-3 14 CASSQTGGRTEAFF TGTGCCAGCAGCCAAACAGGGGGTAGGACTGAAGCTTTCTTT
TRBJ2-5 - - TRBV19 14 CASGSGGGMETQYF TGTGCCAGTGGTTCAGGTGGGGGGATGGAGACCCAGTACTTC
TRBJ1-2 - TRBD1 TRBV28 14 CASRRDSSYGGYTF TGTGCCAGCAGACGGGACAGCAGCTATGGGGGCTACACCTTC
TRBJ1-3 once - TRBV6-6 15 CASSPGLLAGNTIYF TGTGCCAGCAGCCCAGGACTTCTGGCGGGAAACACCATATATTTT
TRBJ1-6 - TRBD1 TRBV5-1 15 CASSLTGDPYSPLHF TGCGCCAGCAGCTTAACAGGGGATCCATATTCACCCCTCCACTTT
TRBJ1-2 - - TRBV9 15 CASSVTTGPNYGYTF TGTGCCAGCAGCGTAACAACAGGGCCTAACTATGGCTACACCTTC
TRBJ1-1 - - TRBV28 15 CASRWAGLKNTEAFF TGTGCCAGCAGGTGGGCGGGACTCAAGAACACTGAAGCTTTCTTT
TRBJ1-4 - - TRBV7-9 14 CASSFRATNEKLFF TGTGCCAGCAGCTTTCGAGCAACTAATGAAAAACTGTTTTTT
TRBJ2-7 - TRBD1 TRBV2 14 CASTKEDRAHEQYF TGTGCCAGCACTAAGGAGGACAGGGCCCACGAGCAGTACTTC
TRBJ1-6 - TRBD1 TRBV6-5 14 CALRGSSYNSPLHF TGTGCCCTCAGGGGGAGCTCCTATAATTCACCCCTCCACTTT
TRBJ1-2 - - TRBV6-5 12 CASTAGVYGYTF TGTGCCAGCACCGCAGGGGTCTATGGCTACACCTTC